This entry is about one TCR beta chain. The antigen is not known. The data belong to a study of shared clonotypes between healthy human individuals. The donor population consisted of healthy HIV-negative adults with no recent acute infections or vaccinations. Whole-study findings and limits: A limitation of the genetic and exposure-history diversity represented arose from few donors.

Method: immunoSEQ multiplex PCR; TCRdb's copy keeps in-frame clones and lacks some. Of about 670,000 clones in the sample, 72% were seen once. The specimen was memory CD4+ T cells sorted from blood. Subset indicated: CD45RA-negative fraction. This clonotype was obtained from a woman aged 25 to 45 in good health.

The CDR3 DNA reads TGTGCCAGCAGTGAAAGCGGGAGGGCCGAGGTGTACGAGCAGTACTTC. Translated, it gives CASSESGRAEVYEQYF. J is TRBJ2-7 and V is TRBV6-1; 10 nucleotides line up with TRBD2. The CDR3 consists of 16 residues. Germline V gene lookup returns CDR1 MNHNS and CDR2 SASEGT. Losses at the gene ends were 2 bases for V and 4 bases for J; bases not matched to a gene: 8.